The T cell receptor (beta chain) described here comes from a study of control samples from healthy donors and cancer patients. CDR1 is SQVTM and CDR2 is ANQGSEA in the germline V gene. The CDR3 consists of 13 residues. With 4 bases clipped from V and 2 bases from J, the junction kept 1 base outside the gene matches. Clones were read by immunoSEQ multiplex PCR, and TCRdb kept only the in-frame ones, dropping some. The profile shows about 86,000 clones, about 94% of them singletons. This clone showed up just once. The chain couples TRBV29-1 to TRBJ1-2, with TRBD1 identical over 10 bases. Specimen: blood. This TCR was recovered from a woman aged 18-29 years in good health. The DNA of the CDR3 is TGCAGCGTTGGGGACAGGGGAAACTATGGCTACACCTTC. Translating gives CSVGDRGNYGYTF.